This is a list of T cell receptor beta chains from one sample in a study of early T cells in non-severe SARS-CoV-2 infection. TCRdb reprocessed the 5' RACE reads with MiXCR, giving one entry per CDR3 protein. The data hold under 85,000 distinct CDR3 sequences, with more than 13% observed a single time. Sequencing input: whole blood. The receptors come from an adult who was a healthcare worker with PCR-confirmed SARS-CoV-2 infection or an uninfected control (not recorded which). The CDR3 runs from the conserved cysteine through the conserved F or W.

CASSRRVGSGELFF	TRBV11-2	TRBJ2-2
CSVGWGVKEQYF	TRBV29-1	TRBJ2-7
CASRRGGASEQYF	TRBV5-6	TRBJ2-7
CASSQITGQFTDTQYF	TRBV7-2	TRBJ2-3
CSVEDTADTQYF	TRBV29-1	TRBJ2-3
CASSPRAHTEAFF	TRBV6-1	TRBJ1-1
CASSLRQGTGELFF	TRBV7-2	TRBJ2-2
CASSEDAYGYTF	TRBV6-1	TRBJ1-2
CASSSRTGVDGYTF	TRBV5-1	TRBJ1-2
CASSPDRGAYEQYF	TRBV6-5	TRBJ2-7
CASSSGQGIDEQFF	TRBV6-5	TRBJ2-1
CSGAGTSETQYF	TRBV29-1	TRBJ2-5
CASRVTLVGEQYF	TRBV6-2/TRBV6-3	TRBJ2-7
CASSLTEVTEAFF	TRBV12-3/TRBV12-4	TRBJ1-1
CSATYRLARETDTQYF	TRBV20-1	TRBJ2-3
CASSSKLGDSRRLDTQYF	TRBV7-2	TRBJ2-3
CASRATTGGITEAFF	TRBV2	TRBJ1-1
CSVEDNSYGYTF	TRBV29-1	TRBJ1-2
CASSPDRAGANVLTF	TRBV12-3/TRBV12-4	TRBJ2-6
CASRKLRDGYEQYF	TRBV11-2	TRBJ2-7
CASRGGGTEAFF	TRBV12-3/TRBV12-4	TRBJ1-1
CASSSPSGRAGGTDTQYF	TRBV12-3/TRBV12-4	TRBJ2-3
CSARDQGIKSGYTF	TRBV20-1	TRBJ1-2
CASSTRTVPYEQYF	TRBV7-2	TRBJ2-7
CASSRDRASSYNEQFF	TRBV19	TRBJ2-1
CASSRDSGDQPQHF	TRBV5-1	TRBJ1-5
CASSPRSGGFKNSPLHF	TRBV7-6	TRBJ1-6
CSGMRENYGYTF	TRBV29-1	TRBJ1-2
CASSEALSVSSNQPQHF	TRBV6-1	TRBJ1-5
CASRDRGLAGETQYF	TRBV2	TRBJ2-5
CASYPGGNPNEQFF	TRBV5-4	TRBJ2-1
CASSFSGRDRQQFF	TRBV27	TRBJ2-1
CASSTGHQETQYF	TRBV11-2	TRBJ2-5
CASLPGLAFAYEQYF	TRBV10-2	TRBJ2-7
CASSHLGRVKNIQYF	TRBV4-1	TRBJ2-4
CSARGGRTGGSEQYF	TRBV20-1	TRBJ2-7
CASSLKLTGTGSTDTQYF	TRBV11-2	TRBJ2-3
CAISAGFAEAFF	TRBV10-3	TRBJ1-1
CASSLIGPLSPRDTQYF	TRBV7-3	TRBJ2-3
CASSPDGSYGYTF	TRBV7-9	TRBJ1-2
CASSLKETQYF	TRBV7-2	TRBJ2-5
CSGKDRPETQYF	TRBV20-1	TRBJ2-5
CASSRQSGLADSSYNEQFF	TRBV4-2	TRBJ2-1
CSAILTDNTEAFF	TRBV29-1	TRBJ1-1
CASSERGQFYGYTF	TRBV7-8	TRBJ1-2
CSARRSSGNTIYF	TRBV20-1	TRBJ1-3
CASSYISSGTIYGYTF	TRBV21-1	TRBJ1-2
CASSPGLASDTQYF	TRBV5-4	TRBJ2-3
CASSQERTGGRSNEQFF	TRBV3-1	TRBJ2-1
CASSQTGGSENTIYF	TRBV4-1	TRBJ1-3
CASSLLGGSTEAFF	TRBV2	TRBJ1-1
CASSLVGQADSIQYF	TRBV3-1	TRBJ2-4
CSVEGESGDQETQYF	TRBV29-1	TRBJ2-5
CASSFPGLPLHF	TRBV7-3	TRBJ1-6
CASSLDLNEQFF	TRBV28	TRBJ2-1
CASSENSMNTEAFF	TRBV6-4	TRBJ1-1
CASSLQTGGGFSDTQYF	TRBV7-2	TRBJ2-3